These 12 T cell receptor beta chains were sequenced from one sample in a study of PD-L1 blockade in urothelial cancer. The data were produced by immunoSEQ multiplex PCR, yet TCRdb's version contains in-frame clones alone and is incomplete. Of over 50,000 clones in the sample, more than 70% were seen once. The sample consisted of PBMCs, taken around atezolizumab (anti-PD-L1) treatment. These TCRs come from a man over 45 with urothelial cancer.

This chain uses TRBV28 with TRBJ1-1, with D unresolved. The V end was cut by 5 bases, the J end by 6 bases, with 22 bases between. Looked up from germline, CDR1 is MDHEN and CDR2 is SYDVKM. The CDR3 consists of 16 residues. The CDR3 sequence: CASSPEFATGYAEAFF. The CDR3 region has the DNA TGTGCCAGCAGTCCCGAGTTCGCCACCGGGTACGCTGAAGCTTTCTTT.

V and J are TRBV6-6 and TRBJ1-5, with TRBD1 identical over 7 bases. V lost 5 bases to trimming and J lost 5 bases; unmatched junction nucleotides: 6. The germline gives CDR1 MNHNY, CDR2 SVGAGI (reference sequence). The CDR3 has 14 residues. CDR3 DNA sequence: TGTGCCAGCAGTGACAGGGCTTTCGATCAGCCCCAGCATTTT. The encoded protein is CASSDRAFDQPQHF.

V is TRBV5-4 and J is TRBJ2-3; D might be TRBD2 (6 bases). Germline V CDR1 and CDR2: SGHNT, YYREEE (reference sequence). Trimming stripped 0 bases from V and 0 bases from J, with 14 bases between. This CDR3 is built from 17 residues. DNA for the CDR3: TGTGCCAGCAGCTTGGGGGGAGGCGTCGGCAGCACAGATACGCAGTATTTT. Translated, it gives CASSLGGGVGSTDTQYF. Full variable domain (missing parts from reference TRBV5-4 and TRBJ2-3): ETGVTQSPTHLIKTRGQQVTLRCSSQSGHNTVSWYQQALGQGPQFIFQYYREEENGRGNFPPRFSGLQFPNYSSELNVNALELDDSALYLCASSLGGGVGSTDTQYFGPGTRLTVL.

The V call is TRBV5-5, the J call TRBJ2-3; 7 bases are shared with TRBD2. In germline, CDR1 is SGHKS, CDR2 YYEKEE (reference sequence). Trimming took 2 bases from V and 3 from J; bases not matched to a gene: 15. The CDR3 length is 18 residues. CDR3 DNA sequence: TGTGCCAGCAGCTTAAGCGGGACCCGATTTCGAGAAACAGATACGCAGTATTTT. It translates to CASSLSGTRFRETDTQYF.

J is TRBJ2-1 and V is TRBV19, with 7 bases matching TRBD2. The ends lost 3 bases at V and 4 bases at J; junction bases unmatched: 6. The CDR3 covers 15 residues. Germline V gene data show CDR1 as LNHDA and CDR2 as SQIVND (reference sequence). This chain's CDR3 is CASSIPSGGYNEQFF. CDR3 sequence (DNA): TGTGCCAGTAGTATTCCTAGCGGAGGGTACAATGAGCAGTTCTTC.

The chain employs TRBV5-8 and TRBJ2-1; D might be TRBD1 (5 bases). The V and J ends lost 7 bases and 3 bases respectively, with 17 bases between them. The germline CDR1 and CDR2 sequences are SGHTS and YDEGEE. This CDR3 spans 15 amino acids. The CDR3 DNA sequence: TGTGCCAGCCGCAGCTTGCAGGGTTACTACAATGAGCAGTTCTTC. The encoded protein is CASRSLQGYYNEQFF.

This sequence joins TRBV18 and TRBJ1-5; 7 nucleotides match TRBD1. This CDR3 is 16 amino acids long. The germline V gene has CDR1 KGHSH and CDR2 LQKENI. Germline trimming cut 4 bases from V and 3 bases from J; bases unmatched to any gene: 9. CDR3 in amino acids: CASSQDAGQFNQPQHF. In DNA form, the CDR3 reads TGTGCCAGCTCACAGGACGCGGGACAGTTCAATCAGCCCCAGCATTTT.

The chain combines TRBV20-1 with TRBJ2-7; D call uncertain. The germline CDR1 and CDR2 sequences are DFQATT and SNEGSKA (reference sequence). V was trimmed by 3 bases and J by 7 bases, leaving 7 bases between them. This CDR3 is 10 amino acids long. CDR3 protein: CSASVEEQYF. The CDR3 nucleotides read TGCAGTGCTAGTGTGGAGGAGCAGTACTTC.

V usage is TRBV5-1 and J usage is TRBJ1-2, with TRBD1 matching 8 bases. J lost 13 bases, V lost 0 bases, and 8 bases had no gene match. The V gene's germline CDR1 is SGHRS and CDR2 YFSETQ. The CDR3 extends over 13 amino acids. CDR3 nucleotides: TGCGCCAGCAGCTTGGGAGGACAGGGACTGGGCACCTTC. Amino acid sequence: CASSLGGQGLGTF.

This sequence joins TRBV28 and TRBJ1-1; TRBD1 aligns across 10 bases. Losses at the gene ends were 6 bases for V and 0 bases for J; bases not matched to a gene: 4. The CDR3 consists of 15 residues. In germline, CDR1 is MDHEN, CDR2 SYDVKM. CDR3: CASRRGQGLNTEAFF. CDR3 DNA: TGTGCCAGCAGGAGGGGACAGGGGTTGAACACTGAAGCTTTCTTT.

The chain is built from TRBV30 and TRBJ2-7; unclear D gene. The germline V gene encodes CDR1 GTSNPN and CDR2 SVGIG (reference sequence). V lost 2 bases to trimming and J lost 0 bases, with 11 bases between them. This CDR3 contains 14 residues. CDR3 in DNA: TGTGCCTGGAGTACAAACACCCTCTCCTACGAGCAGTACTTC. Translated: CAWSTNTLSYEQYF.

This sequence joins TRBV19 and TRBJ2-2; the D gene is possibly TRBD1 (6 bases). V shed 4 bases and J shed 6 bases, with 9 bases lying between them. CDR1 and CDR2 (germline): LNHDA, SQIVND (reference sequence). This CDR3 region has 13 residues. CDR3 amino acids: CASSSAGAGELFF. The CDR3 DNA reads TGTGCCAGTAGTAGTGCAGGGGCCGGGGAGCTGTTTTTT.